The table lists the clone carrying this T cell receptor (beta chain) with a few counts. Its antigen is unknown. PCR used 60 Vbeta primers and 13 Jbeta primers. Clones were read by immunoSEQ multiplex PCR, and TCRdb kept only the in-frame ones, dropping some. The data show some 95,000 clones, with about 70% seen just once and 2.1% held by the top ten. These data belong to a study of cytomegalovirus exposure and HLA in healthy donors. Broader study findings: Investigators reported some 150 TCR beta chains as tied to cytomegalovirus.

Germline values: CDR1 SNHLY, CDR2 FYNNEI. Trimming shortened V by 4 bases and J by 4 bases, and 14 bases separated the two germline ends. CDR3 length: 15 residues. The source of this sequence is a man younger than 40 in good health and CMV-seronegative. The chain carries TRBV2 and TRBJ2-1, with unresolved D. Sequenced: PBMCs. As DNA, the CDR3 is TGTGCCAGCAGTGTCGAGACTTCTCCATACAATGAGCAGTTCTTC. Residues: CASSVETSPYNEQFF.